This T cell receptor beta chain was obtained from a study of T cell responses to AZD1222 COVID-19 vaccine. Overall study: Second-dose timings of about 4 or about 12 weeks were pooled.

The germline gives CDR1 MNHNS, CDR2 SASEGT. The CDR3 extends over 13 amino acids. Trimming stripped 1 base from V and 10 bases from J, with 13 bases between. Measured with immunoSEQ multiplex PCR; TCRdb has only the in-frame clones, and not every one. The data show 45,000 to 65,000 clones, approximately 88% seen once. This TCR was recovered from an adult in good health. The sample was peripheral blood, taken on day 0 of AZD1222 vaccination. The chain employs TRBV6-1 and TRBJ1-1; D gene ambiguous. Written as DNA, the CDR3 is TGTGCCAGCAGTGAAGAAGGGTACCCCAGAGCTTTCTTT. Translated, it gives CASSEEGYPRAFF.